This T cell receptor beta chain emerged from a study of T-cell reconstitution after alpha-beta-depleted transplantation in children. In this sample, this clonotype turned up a few times. Unique molecular identifiers were incorporated when the TCRbeta library was constructed. TCRdb itself ran the PCR reads through MiXCR, one entry per CDR3 protein. The table has 250,000 to 350,000 distinct CDR3 sequences, over 20% seen once. The CDR3 consists of 17 residues. The specimen comprised PBMCs, mostly from graft donor cells, sampled 180 days after TCRalphabeta/CD19-depleted stem cell transplant. V is TRBV21-1 and J is TRBJ2-7. TRBV21-1 is a pseudogene segment. The TCR originated in a male patient younger than 18 who had a stem cell transplant for acute lymphoblastic leukemia, so the T cells may come from the graft donor. In DNA, the CDR3 is TGTGCCAGCAGCAAAGCGGCCAGACGGGTTCTGTCCTACGAGCAGTACTTC. As protein: CASSKAARRVLSYEQYF.